These 18 T cell receptor beta chains were sequenced from one sample in a study of cytomegalovirus exposure and HLA in healthy donors. PCR used 60 Vbeta primers and 13 Jbeta primers. The protocol was immunoSEQ multiplex PCR, while the TCRdb copy is restricted to in-frame clones and leaves out a portion. This table has 80,000 or so clones, around 78% appearing once. The source material was PBMCs. The origin of the receptors is a man between 40 and 49 years old in good health and CMV-seronegative.

The gene calls are TRBV18 and TRBJ2-3; 7 nucleotides align to TRBD2. Germline loops: CDR1 KGHSH, CDR2 LQKENI. Losses at the gene ends were 3 bases for V and 3 bases for J; bases not matched to a gene: 6. The CDR3 sequence is 15 residues long. Written as DNA, the CDR3 is TGTGCCAGCTCACCGTGGGCGGGAGTAACAGATACGCAGTATTTT. Amino acid sequence: CASSPWAGVTDTQYF.

The rearrangement links TRBV7-9 to TRBJ1-4; D may be TRBD1 (6 bases). CDR1 is SEHNR and CDR2 is FQNEAQ in the germline V gene (reference sequence). V lost 1 base and J lost 7, with 13 bases in between. The CDR3 sequence is 15 residues long. The CDR3: CASSLDGEGGEKLFF. Here the CDR3 DNA reads TGTGCCAGCAGCTTAGACGGGGAAGGGGGTGAAAAACTGTTTTTT. Supplemented by reference TRBV7-9 and TRBJ1-4, the full variable domain reads DTGVSQNPRHKITKRGQNVTFRCDPISEHNRLYWYRQTLGQGPEFLTYFQNEAQLEKSRLLSDRFSAERPKGSFSTLEIQRTEQGDSAMYLCASSLDGEGGEKLFFGSGTQLSVL.

This sequence joins TRBV6-6 and TRBJ1-1; perhaps TRBD1 as D (5 bases). The CDR3 totals 15 residues. Germline V gene lookup returns CDR1 MNHNY and CDR2 SVGAGI (reference sequence). The V gene lost 2 bases and the J gene lost 1 base, with 11 bases spanning the gap. The CDR3 here is CASSYSVRANTEAFF. CDR3 in DNA: TGTGCCAGCAGTTACAGTGTCAGGGCGAACACTGAAGCTTTCTTT.

The rearrangement joins TRBV4-3 to TRBJ2-1, with D possibly being TRBD1 (5 bases). The germline V gene has CDR1 LGHNA and CDR2 YSLEER. There are 14 residues in the CDR3. V lost 4 bases to trimming and J lost 3 bases, with 10 bases between them. The CDR3: CASSRMQGYNEQFF. DNA of the CDR3: TGCGCCAGCAGCCGGATGCAGGGCTACAATGAGCAGTTCTTC.

Notes on this clone: The same CDR3 is also encoded by other DNA sequences in this sample. This chain links TRBV5-5 with TRBJ2-1; 12 nucleotides match TRBD2. The CDR3 has 15 amino acids. Trimming removed 4 bases from V and 4 bases from J; junction bases left unmatched: 3. Germline CDR1 and CDR2: SGHKS and YYEKEE (reference sequence). CDR3 sequence: CASSLLAGGYNEQFF. CDR3 nucleotide sequence: TGTGCCAGCAGCCTACTAGCGGGAGGTTACAATGAGCAGTTCTTC.

The chain recombines TRBV7-3 with TRBJ1-1, with 7 bases lining up with TRBD1. This CDR3 has 18 residues. Unmatched junction bases numbered 16, after V lost 1 base and J lost 5 bases. Looked up from germline, CDR1 is SGHTA and CDR2 is FQGTGA. The CDR3 protein is CASSLNPSMTGLGTEAFF. CDR3 DNA sequence: TGTGCCAGCAGCTTAAATCCGTCGATGACAGGGTTGGGGACTGAAGCTTTCTTT.

The chain carries TRBV29-1 and TRBJ1-1; perhaps TRBD1 as D (5 bases). The CDR3 covers 15 residues. The V and J ends lost 0 bases and 2 bases respectively, with 13 bases between them. Germline V CDR1 and CDR2: SQVTM, ANQGSEA. CDR3 amino acids: CSVEDGFGGNTEAFF. CDR3 coding DNA: TGCAGCGTTGAAGATGGGTTCGGGGGAAACACTGAAGCTTTCTTT.

This rearrangement joins TRBV6-5 to TRBJ1-1; a weak D match, TRBD1 (5 bases). Germline V lookup: CDR1 MNHEY, CDR2 SVGAGI. V was cut by 9 bases and J by 5 bases, with 19 bases left in between. The CDR3 is 14 amino acids. The CDR3 protein is CASISWQGGTEAFF. In DNA, the CDR3 is TGTGCCAGTATTAGTTGGCAGGGAGGGACTGAAGCTTTCTTT.

This chain uses TRBV6-1 with TRBJ1-6, with a weak D call TRBD1 (6 bases). Trimming removed 4 bases from V and 3 bases from J, with 16 bases in between. Germline V lookup: CDR1 MNHNS, CDR2 SASEGT. CDR3 length equals 17 residues. CDR3 DNA sequence: TGTGCCAGCAGTGGGTACACAGGGAGTAACTATAATTCACCCCTCCACTTT. Encoded protein: CASSGYTGSNYNSPLHF.

The V call is TRBV7-2, the J call TRBJ2-2; D call uncertain. This CDR3 has 12 amino acids. CDR1 is SGHTA and CDR2 is FQGNSA in the germline V gene. Trimming stripped 5 bases from V and 10 bases from J, with 11 bases between. CDR3 sequence (DNA): TGTGCCAGCAGCCCCACGGTTTCGGAGCTGTTTTTT. It yields the protein CASSPTVSELFF. Variable domain in full (rest from reference TRBV7-2 and TRBJ2-2): GAGVSQSPSNKVTEKGKDVELRCDPISGHTALYWYRQSLGQGLEFLIYFQGNSAPDKSGLPSDRFSAERTGGSVSTLTIQRTQQEDSAVYLCASSPTVSELFFGEGSRLTVL.

V usage is TRBV30 and J usage is TRBJ2-3; tentative D call: TRBD2 (5 bases). This CDR3 spans 13 amino acids. V was shortened by 0 bases and J by 3 bases, with 7 bases between the two germline ends. Germline V lookup: CDR1 GTSNPN, CDR2 SVGIG (reference sequence). CDR3 DNA sequence: TGTGCCTGGAGTGTAGAGGGAACAGATACGCAGTATTTT. Encoded protein: CAWSVEGTDTQYF.

This chain connects TRBV7-3 to TRBJ2-1, with D perhaps TRBD1 (6 bases). This CDR3 has 17 residues. Deletions cut 5 bases from V and 0 bases from J, with 17 bases between. The germline V gene has CDR1 SGHTA and CDR2 FQGTGA. In nucleotides, the CDR3 is TGTGCCAGCAGCCATAACCCAGGGGTGAGCTCCTACAATGAGCAGTTCTTC. Residues: CASSHNPGVSSYNEQFF.

This chain uses TRBV7-2 with TRBJ1-2; D is uncertain. The CDR3 consists of 16 residues. With 5 bases removed from V and 6 bases from J, the gap between germline ends came to 22 bases. Germline V lookup: CDR1 SGHTA, CDR2 FQGNSA. Written as DNA, the CDR3 is TGTGCCAGCAGCCCATACCTTCAGGCTACCGTGGATGGCTACACCTTC. It yields the protein CASSPYLQATVDGYTF. The complete variable domain, with remaining parts taken from reference TRBV7-2 and TRBJ1-2, reads GAGVSQSPSNKVTEKGKDVELRCDPISGHTALYWYRQSLGQGLEFLIYFQGNSAPDKSGLPSDRFSAERTGGSVSTLTIQRTQQEDSAVYLCASSPYLQATVDGYTFGSGTRLTVV.

The CDR3 here is CAIMRAAGTYEQYF. The CDR3 DNA sequence: TGTGCCATCATGAGGGCAGCCGGAACCTACGAGCAGTACTTC. This rearrangement joins TRBV10-3 to TRBJ2-7, with D possibly TRBD2 on 5 matching bases. V lost 7 bases, J lost 2 bases, and 15 bases lay in between. Looked up from germline, CDR1 is ENHRY and CDR2 is SYGVKD. The CDR3 length is 14 residues.

The chain employs TRBV4-1 and TRBJ2-1; weak D call: TRBD2 (5 bases). The CDR3 is made up of 15 amino acids. Per germline, CDR1 MGHRA and CDR2 YSYEKL. V was clipped by 3 bases and J by 0 bases, with 9 bases between them. CDR3 region: CASSQPGGSYNEQFF. In DNA form, the CDR3 reads TGCGCCAGCAGCCAGCCAGGAGGCTCCTACAATGAGCAGTTCTTC.

The chain uses TRBV4-3 and TRBJ2-1; 10 positions match TRBD1. CDR1 LGHNA and CDR2 YSLEER come from the germline V gene. Trimming took 0 bases from V and 1 from J; bases not matched to a gene: 9. This CDR3 spans 19 amino acids. CDR3 region: CASSQEPHGTGVSYNEQFF. The DNA of the CDR3 is TGCGCCAGCAGCCAAGAGCCCCATGGGACAGGGGTGTCCTACAATGAGCAGTTCTTC.

The chain couples TRBV4-3 to TRBJ2-3; 7 bases agree with TRBD2. With V trimmed by 0 bases and J by 2 bases, 5 bases remained unmatched. Looked up from germline, CDR1 is LGHNA and CDR2 is YSLEER. The CDR3 runs to 16 residues. The CDR3 sequence is CASSQDEAGSTDTQYF. The CDR3 nucleotides read TGCGCCAGCAGCCAAGATGAAGCGGGGTCCACAGATACGCAGTATTTT.

This chain links TRBV7-2 with TRBJ1-4; perhaps TRBD1 as D (6 bases). V lost 1 base to trimming and J lost 8 bases, with 17 bases between them. The germline gives CDR1 SGHTA, CDR2 FQGNSA. The CDR3 is made up of 16 amino acids. The CDR3 DNA reads as TGTGCCAGCAGCTTAGGGGTACAGGGTTATTTCGAAAAACTGTTTTTT. Translated, it gives CASSLGVQGYFEKLFF.